The 31 T cell receptor beta chains listed next were all sequenced from one sample in a study of T cells in Graves' hyperthyroidism and ophthalmopathy. RNA transcripts gave rise to amplified TCR beta CDR3 regions. Primed by the HTBI set, a first-round RT-PCR was run on the TCR CDR3. One entry per CDR3 protein results from TCRdb running MiXCR on the multiplex PCR reads. The repertoire consists of about 580,000 distinct CDR3 sequences, with around 46% occurring once and the leading ten covering approximately 8.4%. The sequenced sample was peripheral blood or thyroid tissue (not recorded which). These receptors were obtained from a woman aged 18-29 years with Graves' hyperthyroidism.

V is TRBV6-5 and J is TRBJ1-6, with D unresolved. The germline CDR1 and CDR2 sequences are MNHEY and SVGAGI. The V end lost 1 base, the J end lost 8 bases, and 12 bases lay between the germline ends. The CDR3 runs 15 residues. CDR3 protein: CASSYLRPRDSPLHF. CDR3 coding DNA: TGTGCCAGCAGTTACTTGAGGCCAAGGGATTCACCCCTCCACTTT.

This sequence joins TRBV10-3 and TRBJ1-1, with 7 bases identical to TRBD1. The CDR3 extends over 14 amino acids. CDR1 and CDR2 (germline): ENHRY, SYGVKD. The junction had 7 bases not matched to a gene; V was cut back by 4 bases and J by 5 bases. The CDR3 is CAISAEQGKTEAFF. The CDR3 nucleotides are TGTGCCATCAGTGCCGAACAGGGGAAGACTGAAGCTTTCTTT.

This clonotype was observed many times. The V and J genes are TRBV7-3 and TRBJ2-7; possible D gene TRBD2, 6 bases. The CDR3 spans 15 residues. The V and J ends lost 3 bases and 3 bases respectively, with 15 bases between them. Germline V gives CDR1 SGHTA, CDR2 FQGTGA. The DNA for the CDR3 is TGTGCCAGCAGCTTGACAGCGGGTAAGGACTACGAGCAGTACTTC. It codes for CASSLTAGKDYEQYF.

Comment on this clonotype: One end of the junction varies from germline; a read error may be responsible. The CDR3 bases are TGCAGCGTCGCCCGGGGGGGCGGGCAAGTGACCCAGTACTTC. Amino acid sequence: CSVARGGGQVTQYF. The chain has TRBV29-1 and TRBJ2-5, with 8 bases lining up with TRBD2. Germline CDR1 reads SQVTM; CDR2 reads ANQGSEA. CDR3 length: 14 amino acids.

The gene calls are TRBV20-1 and TRBJ2-7, with 9 positions matching TRBD2. The germline V gene encodes CDR1 DFQATT and CDR2 SNEGSKA (reference sequence). CDR3 length: 14 residues. J lost 1 base, V lost 3 bases, and 4 bases had no gene match. CDR3 residues: CSAREREASYEQYF. The CDR3, as DNA: TGCAGTGCTAGGGAGCGGGAGGCTTCCTACGAGCAGTACTTC.

This clonotype was seen once. The V gene is TRBV9, the J gene TRBJ1-3; D may be TRBD1 (5 bases). This CDR3 contains 15 residues. The V gene lost 3 bases and the J gene lost 2 bases, with 12 bases spanning the gap. Germline V CDR1 and CDR2: SGDLS, YYNGEE. CDR3 loop: CASSDDPGAGNTIYF. The CDR3 DNA is TGTGCCAGCAGCGATGATCCGGGGGCTGGAAACACCATATATTTT.

The chain combines TRBV4-1 with TRBJ2-7; TRBD1 matches at 8 bases. There are 15 residues in the CDR3. Germline-derived CDR1 and CDR2 are MGHRA and YSYEKL. J was trimmed by 1 base and V by 4 bases; bases with no gene match: 6. The DNA of the CDR3 is TGCGCCAGCAGCCCCCTCGGACAGGGTTCCTACGAGCAGTACTTC. Amino acid sequence: CASSPLGQGSYEQYF.

This clonotype was detected ten times or more. This chain connects TRBV7-2 to TRBJ1-5; no clear D. The CDR3 runs 12 residues. Per germline, CDR1 SGHTA and CDR2 FQGNSA. Trimming stripped 3 bases from V and 6 bases from J, with 6 bases between. CDR3 nucleotides: TGTGCCAGCAGCTTGAAATTTCAGCCCCAGCATTTT. Its protein is CASSLKFQPQHF. The full variable domain, its missing parts supplied by reference TRBV7-2 and TRBJ1-5, is GAGVSQSPSNKVTEKGKDVELRCDPISGHTALYWYRQSLGQGLEFLIYFQGNSAPDKSGLPSDRFSAERTGGSVSTLTIQRTQQEDSAVYLCASSLKFQPQHFGDGTRLSIL.

V gene TRBV7-7 combines with J gene TRBJ2-5; 10 positions match TRBD2. CDR3 length: 16 amino acids. The trim removed 5 bases at V and 9 bases at J, leaving 15 bases unmatched. The V gene's germline CDR1 is SSHAT and CDR2 FNYEAQ (reference sequence). CDR3 residues: CASSLGSQELAGAQYF. For the CDR3, the DNA is TGTGCCAGCAGCCTCGGCAGCCAAGAGCTAGCGGGGGCCCAGTACTTC.

The chain links TRBV7-2 to TRBJ1-5; TRBD1 might be the D (6 bases). The ends were cut back, 1 base at V and 4 bases at J, with 11 bases in the middle. The CDR3 is 15 amino acids. CDR1 and CDR2 (germline): SGHTA, FQGNSA. The CDR3 nucleotides are TGTGCCAGCAGCTTAGTACAGGGAAGTAATCAGCCCCAGCATTTT. Protein product: CASSLVQGSNQPQHF.

The chain links TRBV5-1 to TRBJ1-1; weak D call: TRBD1 (5 bases). The CDR3 contains 15 residues. Trimming shortened V by 4 bases and J by 11 bases, and 24 bases separated the two germline ends. Germline V gene data show CDR1 as SGHRS and CDR2 as YFSETQ. The CDR3 protein is CASSPDSGTATYAFF. CDR3 DNA: TGCGCCAGCAGCCCAGACTCCGGGACGGCGACGTACGCTTTCTTT.

Here the CDR3 DNA reads TGTGCCAGCACTTTGAGGGGAGGGCAAGAGACCCAGTACTTC. It codes for CASTLRGGQETQYF. V and J are TRBV12-3 or TRBV12-4 and TRBJ2-5; 7 positions match TRBD2. Trimming took 7 bases from V and 2 from J; bases not matched to a gene: 7. CDR3 size: 14 residues.

Many counts were recorded for this clonotype. The chain recombines TRBV7-6 with TRBJ1-3; no reliable D call. V dropped 1 base and J dropped 0 bases, with 13 bases sitting between them. The CDR3 is 17 residues long. The germline CDR1 and CDR2 sequences are SGHVS and FNYEAQ. The CDR3 sequence: CASSLEPGIDSGNTIYF. DNA for the CDR3: TGTGCCAGCAGCTTAGAGCCGGGGATAGACTCTGGAAACACCATATATTTT.

This clonotype was observed many times. This chain uses TRBV24-1 with TRBJ1-1; tentatively, D is TRBD1 (5 bases). Per the germline V gene, CDR1 is KGHDR and CDR2 is SFDVKD. The CDR3 covers 13 residues. Trimming took off 3 bases at V and 6 bases at J, with 10 bases between the two ends. The CDR3 sequence: CATSDPSGAEAFF. CDR3 DNA sequence: TGTGCCACCAGTGATCCGTCGGGGGCTGAAGCTTTCTTT.

The chain is built from TRBV7-9 and TRBJ2-3, with D uncertain. Germline CDR1 and CDR2: SEHNR and FQNEAQ (reference sequence). V lost 1 base, J lost 2 bases, and 4 bases lay in between. This CDR3 is built from 13 residues. CDR3: CASSLEYTDTQYF. CDR3 sequence (DNA): TGTGCCAGCAGCTTAGAGTACACAGATACGCAGTATTTT.

A remark on this clonotype: One end of the junction does not line up with germline, which may come from a read error. This CDR3 is CASSLIRTEQETQYF. DNA for the CDR3: TGTGCTAGCAGCTTAATACGGACAGAACAAGAGACCCAGTACTTC. The genes are TRBV7-7 and TRBJ2-5; D may be TRBD1 (6 bases). Germline-derived CDR1 and CDR2 are SSHAT and FNYEAQ (reference sequence). The CDR3 spans 15 residues. The full variable domain, its missing parts supplied by reference TRBV7-7 and TRBJ2-5, is GAGVSQSPRYKVTKRGQDVTLRCDPISSHATLYWYQQALGQGPEFLTYFNYEAQPDKSGLPSDRFSAERPEGSISTLTIQRTEQRDSAMYRCASSLIRTEQETQYFGPGTRLLVL.

The chain uses TRBV15 and TRBJ1-4, with 7 bases aligning to TRBD1. The J segment lost 0 bases and the V segment lost 7 bases, leaving 8 bases of the junction unmatched. Germline-derived CDR1 and CDR2 are LNHNV and YYDKDF (reference sequence). This CDR3 contains 16 residues. CDR3 region: CATTRGGTATNEKLFF. The CDR3 DNA sequence: TGTGCCACCACAAGGGGGGGGACAGCAACTAATGAAAAACTGTTTTTT.

This clonotype was seen once. This chain connects TRBV29-1 to TRBJ1-5, with D perhaps matching TRBD1 (6 bases). The CDR3 length is 13 residues. Germline loops: CDR1 SQVTM, CDR2 ANQGSEA. V was pared by 7 bases and J by 7 bases, with 17 bases between. In DNA form, the CDR3 reads TGCAGCGCTAGACAGGTTGGGCACCAGCCCCAGCATTTT. Translated: CSARQVGHQPQHF.

For this clonotype: The CDR3 does not end in the conserved phenylalanine or tryptophan, so this is likely a read error. Because the CDR3's place on the DNA is in doubt, the DNA is left out and the CDR3 is given as listed by TCRdb. The V call is TRBV10-2, the J call TRBJ2-6; no check of the table's D call, TRBD1, against the DNA was made. From its first to its last residue, the CDR3 has 9 amino acids. CDR1 is WSHSY and CDR2 is SAAADI in the germline V gene. CDR3 in amino acids: CASSEQGNT.

This chain joins TRBV15 and TRBJ1-2, with TRBD1 identical over 7 bases. Germline-derived CDR1 and CDR2 are LNHNV and YYDKDF (reference sequence). This CDR3 contains 16 residues. The J segment lost 8 bases and the V segment lost 3 bases, leaving 15 bases of the junction unmatched. The CDR3 region has the DNA TGTGCCACCAGCAGTTACTCGGAGGGGGACAGAGCCGGCTACACCTTC. Translation gives CATSSYSEGDRAGYTF. The full variable domain, completed using reference TRBV15 and TRBJ1-2, is DAMVIQNPRYQVTQFGKPVTLSCSQTLNHNVMYWYQQKSSQAPKLLFHYYDKDFNNEADTPDNFQSRRPNTSFCFLDIRSPGLGDTAMYLCATSSYSEGDRAGYTFGSGTRLTVV.

The gene calls are TRBV7-3 and TRBJ2-7, with a possible D match to TRBD2 (7 bases). The germline V and J ends were trimmed by 0 bases and 7 bases, with 16 bases remaining between them. This CDR3 has 15 residues. Germline V CDR1 and CDR2: SGHTA, FQGTGA. CDR3 sequence (DNA): TGTGCCAGCAGCTTAACAGGGGGGGATTGGGATGAGCAGTACTTC. Translation gives CASSLTGGDWDEQYF.

The chain is built from TRBV7-8 and TRBJ1-5, with TRBD1 matching 9 bases. The trim removed 1 base at V and 0 bases at J, leaving 10 bases unmatched. This CDR3 comprises 19 residues. Germline V CDR1 and CDR2: SGHVS, FQNEAQ. The CDR3 coding sequence is TGTGCCAGCAGCTTAGACCCGGACAGGGGAGCGTATAGCAATCAGCCCCAGCATTTT. Translated, it gives CASSLDPDRGAYSNQPQHF.

This clonotype has a count of ten or more. J is TRBJ2-6 and V is TRBV6-5; 10 bases align to TRBD1. CDR3 length: 17 residues. J gave up 4 bases and V 8 bases, and 11 bases lay outside the gene matches. The germline CDR1 and CDR2 sequences are MNHEY and SVGAGI. The CDR3 region has the DNA TGTGCCAGCGGTGGGACAGGGGAGGGTTGGGGGGCCAACGTCCTGACTTTC. Translation: CASGGTGEGWGANVLTF.

This sequence joins TRBV10-2 and TRBJ1-1, with unresolved D. Trimming stripped 3 bases from V and 6 bases from J, with 11 bases between. The CDR3 is made up of 13 amino acids. The germline V gene has CDR1 WSHSY and CDR2 SAAADI. CDR3 amino acids: CASSDRRGAEAFF. In DNA, the CDR3 is TGCGCCAGCAGTGATCGACGGGGTGCTGAAGCTTTCTTT.

This rearrangement joins TRBV20-1 to TRBJ2-7; 10 positions agree with TRBD1. The CDR3 consists of 13 residues. The ends lost 6 bases at V and 9 bases at J; junction bases unmatched: 11. The germline V gene has CDR1 DFQATT and CDR2 SNEGSKA (reference sequence). The CDR3 region is CSAGTGEGEVQYF. Here the CDR3 DNA reads TGCAGTGCAGGGACAGGGGAGGGCGAGGTGCAGTACTTC.

This clonotype was recorded once. The chain joins TRBV11-2 to TRBJ1-1, with D unclear. Deletions cut 5 bases from V and 7 bases from J, with 14 bases between. The CDR3 contains 13 residues. The germline V gene encodes CDR1 SGHAT and CDR2 FQNNGV. The CDR3 sequence is CASSLTRGSEAFF. In DNA, the CDR3 is TGTGCCAGCAGCCTTACTCGGGGAAGTGAAGCTTTCTTT.

The chain links TRBV6-2 or TRBV6-3 to TRBJ1-2; D might be TRBD1 (6 bases). The CDR3 is 14 residues long. From germline, CDR1 is MNHEY and CDR2 SVGEGT. Trimming stripped 10 bases from V and 1 base from J, with 16 bases between. Here the CDR3 DNA reads TGTGCCACCGGGAGGGGAGGGGGTAACTATGGCTACACCTTC. Encoded protein: CATGRGGGNYGYTF.

The chain uses TRBV29-1 and TRBJ1-5; D not resolved. Trimming pared 0 bases from V and 11 bases from J, leaving 8 bases between. CDR3 length: 11 residues. The germline gives CDR1 SQVTM, CDR2 ANQGSEA. The CDR3 is CSVEDWETQHF. DNA of the CDR3: TGCAGCGTTGAAGATTGGGAGACCCAGCATTTT. Complete variable domain (other parts from reference TRBV29-1 and TRBJ1-5): SAVISQKPSRDICQRGTSLTIQCQVDSQVTMMFWYRQQPGQSLTLIATANQGSEATYESGFVIDKFPISRPNLTFSTLTVSNMSPEDSSIYLCSVEDWETQHFGDGTRLSIL.

The chain has TRBV7-6 and TRBJ2-7, with D possibly called TRBD1 or TRBD2 (6 bases each). This CDR3 contains 13 residues. Germline V gene sequence: CDR1 SGHVS, CDR2 FNYEAQ. The ends were cut back, 5 bases at V and 6 bases at J, with 14 bases in the middle. In DNA form, the CDR3 reads TGTGCCAGCAGCAGGGGGGTTGGGGTCGAGCAGTACTTC. It translates to CASSRGVGVEQYF.

This clonotype was found many times. The J gene is TRBJ1-3, the V gene TRBV6-5, with D perhaps matching TRBD1 (6 bases). Germline V lookup: CDR1 MNHEY, CDR2 SVGAGI. The CDR3 sequence is 16 residues long. Trimming cost V 0 bases and J 0 bases, with 9 bases left between them. The CDR3 nucleotides read TGTGCCAGCAGTTACTCAGTGGACAGCTCTGGAAACACCATATATTTT. The encoded protein is CASSYSVDSSGNTIYF.

In its sample, this clonotype was seen many times. This chain uses TRBV20-1 with TRBJ2-7; weak D call: TRBD2 (5 bases). Trimming stripped 3 bases from V and 7 bases from J, with 16 bases between. The CDR3 contains 13 residues. Germline V CDR1 and CDR2: DFQATT, SNEGSKA (reference sequence). CDR3 amino acids: CSASDPRGWEQYF. DNA for the CDR3: TGCAGTGCTAGTGACCCCCGAGGGTGGGAGCAGTACTTC.